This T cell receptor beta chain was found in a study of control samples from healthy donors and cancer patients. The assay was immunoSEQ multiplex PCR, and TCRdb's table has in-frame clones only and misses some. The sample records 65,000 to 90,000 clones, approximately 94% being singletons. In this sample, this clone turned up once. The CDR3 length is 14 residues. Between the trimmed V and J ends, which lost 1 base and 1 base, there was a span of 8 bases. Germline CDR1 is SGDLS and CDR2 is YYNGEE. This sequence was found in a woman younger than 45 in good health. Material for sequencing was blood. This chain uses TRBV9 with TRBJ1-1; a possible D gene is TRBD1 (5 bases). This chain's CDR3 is CASSVSGRNTEAFF. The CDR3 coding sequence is TGTGCCAGCAGCGTATCAGGGAGGAACACTGAAGCTTTCTTT.